The 11 T cell receptor beta chains presented below share a single source sample, sequenced in a study of shared clonotypes between healthy human individuals. In the naive CD8 group, cells lacked CD45RO and were positively selected for CCR7, so terminally differentiated effector memory CD45RA+ cells were left out. Sequencing used immunoSEQ multiplex PCR; TCRdb keeps in-frame clones, though not all of them. Among about 590,000 clones, roughly 95% were seen once, and the ten largest hold roughly 0.1%. The sample was naive CD8+ T cells sorted from blood. Receptor source: a woman aged 25 to 45 in good health.

The V and J genes are TRBV5-5 and TRBJ2-7; 13 bases agree with TRBD2. The V gene's germline CDR1 is SGHKS and CDR2 YYEKEE (reference sequence). The CDR3 has 13 amino acids. The V and J ends lost 8 bases and 5 bases, in that order; junction bases with no gene match: 4. The CDR3 here is CARFGTSGDEQYF. As DNA, the CDR3 is TGTGCCAGATTCGGGACTAGCGGGGACGAGCAGTACTTC.

The V and J genes are TRBV27 and TRBJ2-1; TRBD2 agrees at 16 bases. The CDR3 totals 15 residues. Germline V CDR1 and CDR2: MNHEY, SMNVEV (reference sequence). V shed 2 bases and J 13 bases; nucleotides not matched to a gene: 5. The CDR3 bases are TGTGCCAGCAGTTTAGGGACTAGCGGGAGGGGATACCAGTTCTTC. Translated, it gives CASSLGTSGRGYQFF.

This clone has just one count. J is TRBJ1-3 and V is TRBV15; possible D gene TRBD1, 6 bases. Deletions cut 0 bases from V and 8 bases from J, with 17 bases between. The CDR3 is 16 residues long. In germline, CDR1 is LNHNV, CDR2 YYDKDF (reference sequence). The DNA of the CDR3 is TGTGCCACCAGCAGAGATCGGAGGGGGGGTCCTCACACCATATATTTT. Encoded protein: CATSRDRRGGPHTIYF.

The CDR3 sequence is CASSFSAGYEQYF. The CDR3 DNA follows: TGTGCCAGCAGTTTTTCGGCAGGCTACGAGCAGTACTTC. V is TRBV28 and J is TRBJ2-7; D ambiguous. The V and J ends lost 3 bases and 3 bases respectively, with 9 bases between them. The CDR3 has 13 amino acids. Germline lookup yields CDR1 MDHEN and CDR2 SYDVKM.

The J gene is TRBJ1-2, the V gene TRBV4-2; D is possibly TRBD1 (6 bases). CDR1 LGHNA and CDR2 YNFKEQ come from the germline V gene. Trimming removed 0 bases at V and 3 bases at J, with 14 bases between. CDR3 length equals 16 residues. The CDR3 region is CASSQEFYRDHYGYTF. DNA for the CDR3: TGTGCCAGCAGCCAAGAATTTTACAGGGATCACTATGGCTACACCTTC.

The chain combines TRBV19 with TRBJ2-7; 8 bases match TRBD1. Trimming cost V 4 bases and J 5 bases; bases outside gene matches: 7. The CDR3 is 14 amino acids. Germline lookup yields CDR1 LNHDA and CDR2 SQIVND (reference sequence). CDR3 protein: CASSTLDRVHEQYF. The CDR3 nucleotides read TGTGCCAGTAGTACATTGGACAGGGTCCACGAGCAGTACTTC.

The chain links TRBV10-3 to TRBJ2-4; D remains ambiguous. The CDR3 has 14 amino acids. Trimming pared 3 bases from V and 6 bases from J, leaving 12 bases between. Germline CDR1 and CDR2: ENHRY and SYGVKD. The CDR3 sequence is CAISEKALGNIQYF. CDR3 bases: TGTGCCATCAGTGAAAAAGCATTGGGAAACATTCAGTACTTC.

The V and J genes are TRBV6-1 and TRBJ1-1; D perhaps matches TRBD1 (5 bases). V was clipped by 2 bases and J by 1 base, with 11 bases between them. This CDR3 is 15 amino acids long. The germline V gene encodes CDR1 MNHNS and CDR2 SASEGT. The CDR3 region is CASSEYGTENTEAFF. As DNA, the CDR3 is TGTGCCAGCAGTGAATACGGGACGGAGAACACTGAAGCTTTCTTT.

V and J are TRBV27 and TRBJ2-2, with D hard to call. Trimming removed 3 bases from V and 6 bases from J, with 8 bases in between. Germline loops: CDR1 MNHEY, CDR2 SMNVEV (reference sequence). This CDR3 has 13 residues. CDR3 protein: CASSFVFSGELFF. The CDR3 coding sequence is TGTGCCAGCAGTTTTGTATTCTCCGGGGAGCTGTTTTTT.

This clone was found once. V and J are TRBV7-9 and TRBJ2-7; no clear D gene. The germline gives CDR1 SEHNR, CDR2 FQNEAQ (reference sequence). There are 13 residues in the CDR3. Trimming left V 2 bases short and J 9 bases short, with 14 bases between. The CDR3 region has the DNA TGTGCCAGCAGCTTACCGACCGGAATCGGGCAGTACTTC. Protein sequence: CASSLPTGIGQYF.

The chain couples TRBV19 to TRBJ1-2, with 8 bases lining up with TRBD1. Germline V lookup: CDR1 LNHDA, CDR2 SQIVND (reference sequence). V shed 3 bases and J 2 bases; nucleotides not matched to a gene: 2. The CDR3 covers 14 residues. Written as DNA, the CDR3 is TGTGCCAGTAGTATGAGGACAGGGAACTATGGCTACACCTTC. Protein sequence: CASSMRTGNYGYTF.